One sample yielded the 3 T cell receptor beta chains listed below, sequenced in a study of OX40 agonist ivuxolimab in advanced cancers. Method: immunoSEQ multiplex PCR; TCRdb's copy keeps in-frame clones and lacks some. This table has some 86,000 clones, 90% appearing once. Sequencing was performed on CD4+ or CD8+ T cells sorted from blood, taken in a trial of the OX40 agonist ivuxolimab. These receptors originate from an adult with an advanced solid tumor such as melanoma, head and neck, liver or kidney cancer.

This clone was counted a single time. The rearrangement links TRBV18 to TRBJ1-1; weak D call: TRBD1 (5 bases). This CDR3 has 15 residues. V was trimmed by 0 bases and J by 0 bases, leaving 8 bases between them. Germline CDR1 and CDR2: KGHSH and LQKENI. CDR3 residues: CASSPPGRLNTEAFF. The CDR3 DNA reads TGTGCCAGCTCACCACCGGGACGACTGAACACTGAAGCTTTCTTT. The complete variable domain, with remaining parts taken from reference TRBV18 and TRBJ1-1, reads NAGVMQNPRHLVRRRGQEARLRCSPMKGHSHVYWYRQLPEEGLKFMVYLQKENIIDESGMPKERFSAEFPKEGPSILRIQQVVRGDSAAYFCASSPPGRLNTEAFFGQGTRLTVV.

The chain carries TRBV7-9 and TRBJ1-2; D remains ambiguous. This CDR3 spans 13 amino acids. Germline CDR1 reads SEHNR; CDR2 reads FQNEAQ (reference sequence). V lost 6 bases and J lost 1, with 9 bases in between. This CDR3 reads CASSTALNYGYTF. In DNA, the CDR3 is TGTGCCAGCAGTACAGCGCTTAACTATGGCTACACCTTC.

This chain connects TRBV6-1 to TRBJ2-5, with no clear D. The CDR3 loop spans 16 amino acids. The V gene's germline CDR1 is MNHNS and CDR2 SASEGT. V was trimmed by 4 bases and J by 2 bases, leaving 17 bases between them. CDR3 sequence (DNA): TGTGCCAGCAGTGGGCCTTCCTCCTCTTCTCAAGAGACCCAGTACTTC. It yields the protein CASSGPSSSSQETQYF.